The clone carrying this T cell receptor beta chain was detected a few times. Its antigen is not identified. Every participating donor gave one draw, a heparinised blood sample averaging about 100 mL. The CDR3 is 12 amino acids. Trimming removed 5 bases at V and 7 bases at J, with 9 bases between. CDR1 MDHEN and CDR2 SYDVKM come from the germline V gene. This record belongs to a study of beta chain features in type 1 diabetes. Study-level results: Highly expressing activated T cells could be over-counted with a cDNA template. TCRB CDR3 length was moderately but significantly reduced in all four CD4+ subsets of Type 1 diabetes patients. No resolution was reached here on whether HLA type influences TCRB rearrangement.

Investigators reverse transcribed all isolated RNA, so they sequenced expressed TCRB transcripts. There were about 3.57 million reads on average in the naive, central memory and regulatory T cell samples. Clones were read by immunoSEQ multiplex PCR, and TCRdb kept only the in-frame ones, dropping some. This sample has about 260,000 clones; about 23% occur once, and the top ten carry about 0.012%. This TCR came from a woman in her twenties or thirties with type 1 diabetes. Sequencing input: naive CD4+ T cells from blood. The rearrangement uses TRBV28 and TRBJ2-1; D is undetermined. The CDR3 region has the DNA TGTGCCAGCAGTCCCCTTAGTAATGAGCAGTTCTTC. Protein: CASSPLSNEQFF.